This T cell receptor beta chain stems from a study of memory CD4+ T cells and cytomegalovirus serostatus (dated by TCRdb to about 2019). About the full investigation: A total of roughly 35 healthy Belgian adults, of whom 9 were CMV seropositive and about 24 were CMV seronegative, were included in the cohort. To replicate a published TCR-based CMV serostatus classifier, the study sequenced CD4+ memory TCRbeta repertoires from a Belgian cohort whose cytomegalovirus serostatus was known.

Its CDR3 holds 11 amino acids, cysteine through phenylalanine. The sequence is cut down to CDR3 DNA, 33 bases in frame from base 1. From a lookup of the germline V gene, CDR1 and CDR2 are SQVTM and ANQGSEA. V loses 4 bases, J loses 6 bases, and the germline ends lie 9 bases apart. The investigation overall reported the following: Among the 150 to 200 previously reported CMV-associated TCRbeta sequences, 67 showed up in the CD4+ memory repertoires, with each one found in between one and five individuals. Only CD4+CD45RO+ memory cells were sequenced, in contrast to the original study, which included naive and memory CD4+ and CD8+ populations. For predicting CMV serostatus, the median bootstrapped AUC was 0.95 using the original framework and about 0.9 using a US-trained random forest. The results were interpreted as suggesting that the CMV-associated TCR signature is mostly present in the CD4+ memory repertoire. A median bootstrapped AUC of 0.95 with a 95% CI of 0.76-1.00 was achieved on the Belgian cohort by the original-framework classifier.

On this clone itself: Its specific antigen is unknown. Per-base quality was not reported, and no clone a single base away is much larger than it.

A FACSAria II was used to sort memory CD4+ T cells, defined as single viable CD3+CD4+CD8-CD45RO+ cells. CMV serostatus was assessed using a Roche Elecsys assay, by which serum IgG against CMV pp150, pp28, p38 and p52 was detected. After thawing, total CD4+ T cells were enriched by positive selection with CD4 magnetic microbeads. The samples came from a different study that was designed specifically to examine the CD4+ T cell memory repertoire. Peripheral blood mononuclear cells were isolated and cryopreserved according to standard operating procedures, and serum was stored at -80 degrees C. CD3-PerCP (BW264/56), CD4-APC (RPA-T4), CD45RO-PE (UCHT1) and CD8-Pacific Orange (3B5) antibodies were used for staining, and non-viable cells were excluded with Sytox blue. Genomic DNA was extracted from sorted cells with the Quick-DNA Microprep Kit. Amplification of TCRbeta DNA was done with the immunoSEQ hsTCRbeta kit, following the protocol from the manufacturer. TCRbeta libraries were sequenced on an Illumina MiSeq instrument. From the authors' description of their analysis: Removing out-of-frame sequences left 2,204,828 distinct TCRbeta sequences, an average of around 67,000 per individual. Each individual was scored by the count of around 160 previously reported CMV-associated TCRbeta sequences and the total productive distinct TCRbeta count. A beta-binomial model was reimplemented in Python, and scikit-learn random forests with default parameters were trained on data from the US cohort. Classifier performance on the Belgian cohort was reported as the median AUC with percentile confidence intervals calculated over 10,000 bootstrap iterations. The clones in this table, taken by TCRdb from immuneACCESS, are in-frame only. Not every clone is retained; where verified, under half of the shortfall comes from an unresolved V gene, and the cause of the rest is unknown. V and J calls and clone size are copied from that table; D and trimming were computed from the DNA. This sample lists approximately 88,000 clones; about four fifths were detected once. Approximately 4% of the sample is taken by the ten largest.

Sample: memory CD4+ T cells from blood. This chain is built from TRBV29-1 and TRBJ1-2, and perhaps TRBD1 as D gene, on 6 matching bases. The clonotype originates from an adult in good health and CMV-seropositive. The CDR3 region: CSVGYRDGYTF. The sequenced DNA: TGCAGCGTTGGATACAGGGATGGCTACACCTTC.